This TCR beta chain was identified in a study of response to subunit inactivated influenza vaccine. Study-level points and caveats: Few new T cells, the authors suggested, are recruited by each seasonal influenza vaccination.

TCRdb analysed the RT-PCR reads with MiXCR anew, one entry per CDR3 protein. This sample has fewer than 550,000 distinct CDR3 sequences, with roughly 23% found just once. Germline-derived CDR1 and CDR2 are KGHSH and LQKENI. This CDR3 spans 14 amino acids. V gave up 6 bases and J gave up 4 bases; unmatched junction bases: 8. For this clonotype: Antigen: not known.

This clonotype was sampled from a man aged 50 to 59 who received an inactivated influenza vaccine. The genes are TRBV18 and TRBJ2-5, with 7 positions matching TRBD1. This material consisted of CD4+ T cells sorted from PBMCs, taken less than 6 days after vaccination. CDR3 nucleotides: TGTGCCAGCTCCCAGACAGGGAAGGGAGAGACCCAGTACTTC. Its protein product is CASSQTGKGETQYF.